The rows below give T cell receptor beta chains drawn from one sample of a study of identical twins. TCRdb reprocessed the 5' RACE reads via MiXCR and lists one record per CDR3 protein. Of 260,000 or so distinct CDR3 sequences in the sample, 7.5% are singletons; the top ten hold 5.4%. These data were likewise used in another study, on yellow fever vaccine responses in identical twins.

Sequencing was done on a sample of CD8+ T cells sorted from blood. The receptors here all came from a woman between 18 and 29 years old in good health. Each CDR3 is given with its conserved first and last residue.

TRBV12-3/TRBV12-4,TRBJ2-1,CASRASLYNEQFF
TRBV5-5,TRBJ2-1,CASSFTTSSYNEQFF
TRBV5-1,TRBJ1-1,CASSRSPEAFF
TRBV29-1,TRBJ2-1,CSVQGTSGSLPSYNEQFF
TRBV19,TRBJ2-3,CASSMPTSAITDTQYF
TRBV24-1,TRBJ1-5,CATGTGTGIGQPQHF
TRBV12-3/TRBV12-4,TRBJ2-1,CASSTISGSENEQFF
TRBV12-3/TRBV12-4,TRBJ1-1,CVSSLGPSSRETEAFF
TRBV27,TRBJ2-1,CASSKGGGVAYNEQFF
TRBV9,TRBJ2-2,CASSPRTGGGTGELFF
TRBV7-2,TRBJ2-1,CASSPGLAFYNEQFF
TRBV2,TRBJ2-1,CASSEGTSGDNEQFF
TRBV7-9,TRBJ1-1,CASSKQGQDTEAFF
TRBV7-2,TRBJ2-2,CASSLELAANTGELFF
TRBV6-1,TRBJ1-1,CASSEGEEGWNTEAFF
TRBV7-6,TRBJ1-4,CASSLDLANEKLFF
TRBV4-1,TRBJ2-3,CASSQVGAGESTDTQYF
TRBV14,TRBJ2-1,CASSPTKSGRGVHNEQFF
TRBV7-9,TRBJ1-1,CASSFSREAFF
TRBV28,TRBJ2-1,CASPPIEGDLQYNEQFF
TRBV28,TRBJ2-7,CASTLTDRDILYEQYF
TRBV29-1,TRBJ2-2,CSARLAGGQTLNTGELFF
TRBV28,TRBJ2-5,CASSYPSVGGQETQYF
TRBV20-1,TRBJ2-7,CSALDRVGSYEQYF
TRBV4-1,TRBJ2-7,CASSQLSVPTYEQYF
TRBV11-2,TRBJ2-3,CASSLGRQADTQYF
TRBV6-4,TRBJ2-2,CASSRGDGSAGELFF
TRBV7-9,TRBJ2-5,CASSLVGRQKETQYF
TRBV7-9,TRBJ2-4,CASSPEGLAKNIQYF
TRBV6-5,TRBJ2-3,CASSYYAEASGWNTDTQYF
TRBV28,TRBJ2-3,CASTRQAGAVDTQYF
TRBV20-1,TRBJ1-1,CSARDPVSISGEAFF
TRBV2,TRBJ2-7,CASSEALMGRTSYEQYF
TRBV28,TRBJ2-2,CASSTSDTGELFF
TRBV12-3/TRBV12-4,TRBJ2-1,CASRGGGDEQFF
TRBV20-1,TRBJ2-1,CSAPPLNHNEQFF
TRBV29-1,TRBJ2-1,CSVEGGQNNEQFF
TRBV29-1,TRBJ2-1,CSAQGPLASQSYNEQFF
TRBV4-1,TRBJ2-3,CASSRRPPQGPSTDTQYF
TRBV27,TRBJ2-1,CASSLHHPYNEQFF
TRBV6-4,TRBJ1-5,CASSESQGAGQPQHF
TRBV6-4,TRBJ2-7,CASSAGGQGFSEQYF
TRBV7-8,TRBJ2-7,CASSLAGGGDFRPYEQYF
TRBV27,TRBJ2-7,CASSLTVGRSYEQYF
TRBV5-4,TRBJ2-1,CAPGPTSASNGDEQFF
TRBV12-3/TRBV12-4,TRBJ2-1,CASSPTFLSYNEQFF
TRBV4-1,TRBJ2-2,CASSQVYLAGGHRTGELFF
TRBV5-5,TRBJ2-2,CASSLAPDRENTGELFF
TRBV12-3/TRBV12-4,TRBJ1-2,CASSFGWYGYTF
TRBV12-3/TRBV12-4,TRBJ2-5,CASSLAPRVSGETQYF
TRBV28,TRBJ2-3,CASTSLAGGPTDTQYF
TRBV20-1,TRBJ1-1,CSARLAGGLDTEAFF
TRBV5-1,TRBJ2-7,CASSPSGIAYEQYF
TRBV4-1,TRBJ2-7,CASSQELAGRYEQYF
TRBV20-1,TRBJ1-1,CSPKAAGNMNTEAFF
TRBV20-1,TRBJ2-7,CSAAWDRGIHEQYF
TRBV20-1,TRBJ2-3,CSARDLREDHGDTQYF
TRBV29-1,TRBJ2-1,CSVAGTSGRGVDEQFF